Below are 15 T cell receptor beta chains sequenced from a single sample in a study of cytomegalovirus exposure and HLA in healthy donors (TCRdb year 2017). The library was made by the immunoSEQ multiplex PCR assay. The multiplex PCR relied on a mix of 60 forward primers for TCR Vbeta segments and 13 reverse primers for TCR Jbeta segments. Not all clones reach the TCRdb copy of this immuneACCESS table, which keeps in-frame sequences only. Checked studies attribute under half of the gap to unresolved V genes and leave the rest unexplained. This specimen's table enumerates approximately 110,000 clones. The ten largest clones capture around 7% of the sample. The sample taken for sequencing was PBMCs. The receptors originated from a man between 35 and 55 years old in good health and CMV-seropositive.

This chain joins TRBV10-3 and TRBJ2-3; TRBD2 aligns across 8 bases. V dropped 8 bases and J dropped 0; count of bases not matched to a gene: 4. The CDR3 covers 14 residues. Germline V lookup: CDR1 ENHRY, CDR2 SYGVKD. This CDR3 is CAILGGRSTDTQYF. DNA for the CDR3: TGTGCCATCTTAGGCGGGAGGAGCACAGATACGCAGTATTTT.

The chain links TRBV6-1 to TRBJ2-7; unclear D gene. Germline values: CDR1 MNHNS, CDR2 SASEGT. The CDR3 consists of 12 residues. The ends were cut back, 3 bases at V and 3 bases at J, with 6 bases in the middle. The CDR3 DNA reads TGTGCCAGCAGTGATCTATTCTACGAGCAGTACTTC. It codes for CASSDLFYEQYF.

The chain links TRBV18 to TRBJ1-1; D might be TRBD1 (5 bases). The germline V gene has CDR1 KGHSH and CDR2 LQKENI. The germline V and J ends were trimmed by 5 bases and 1 base, with 8 bases remaining between them. This CDR3 region has 13 residues. CDR3 in amino acids: CASSTGQNTEAFF. In DNA form, the CDR3 reads TGTGCCAGCTCAACCGGACAGAACACTGAAGCTTTCTTT.

V usage is TRBV18 and J usage is TRBJ1-5; tentatively, D is TRBD1 (5 bases). The CDR3 runs to 13 residues. Germline CDR1 reads KGHSH; CDR2 reads LQKENI. The V end lost 5 bases, the J end lost 4 bases, and 9 bases lay between the germline ends. The CDR3: CASSTDRNQPQHF. The DNA of the CDR3 is TGTGCCAGCTCAACTGACAGAAATCAGCCCCAGCATTTT.

The V gene is TRBV6-1, the J gene TRBJ2-2, with D hard to call. The CDR3 runs 14 residues. V was shortened by 2 bases and J by 7 bases, with 11 bases between the two germline ends. Germline V gene data show CDR1 as MNHNS and CDR2 as SASEGT. CDR3 sequence: CASSELERSGELFF. In nucleotides, the CDR3 is TGTGCCAGCAGTGAACTAGAGAGGAGCGGGGAGCTGTTTTTT.

The chain couples TRBV14 to TRBJ2-7; 9 bases align to TRBD2. From germline, CDR1 is SGHDN and CDR2 FVKESK. There are 17 residues in the CDR3. The trim removed 1 base at V and 3 bases at J, leaving 10 bases unmatched. The CDR3 protein is CASSQGIPGLANYEQYF. CDR3 nucleotides: TGTGCCAGCAGCCAAGGTATCCCGGGACTAGCAAACTACGAGCAGTACTTC. Variable domain in full (rest from reference TRBV14 and TRBJ2-7): EAGVTQFPSHSVIEKGQTVTLRCDPISGHDNLYWYRRVMGKEIKFLLHFVKESKQDESGMPNNRFLAERTGGTYSTLKVQPAELEDSGVYFCASSQGIPGLANYEQYFGPGTRLTVT.

The rearrangement joins TRBV28 to TRBJ1-5; tentative D call: TRBD1 (5 bases). Trimming took 7 bases from V and 6 from J, leaving 16 bases between them. The CDR3 is 14 residues long. CDR1 and CDR2 from the germline V gene are MDHEN and SYDVKM. CDR3 in amino acids: CASTLAGLGQPQHF. The DNA for the CDR3 is TGTGCCAGCACCTTGGCGGGACTGGGTCAGCCCCAGCATTTT.

The rearrangement links TRBV5-6 to TRBJ2-3; perhaps TRBD1 as D (6 bases). CDR1 and CDR2 (germline): SGHDT, YYEEEE. This CDR3 is 15 amino acids long. The ends were cut back, 2 bases at V and 3 bases at J, with 13 bases in the middle. In DNA, the CDR3 is TGTGCCAGCAGCTTAACTGGGGGCGGGACAGATACGCAGTATTTT. This codes for CASSLTGGGTDTQYF.

This chain links TRBV7-3 with TRBJ2-2; TRBD1 is a possible D gene (5 bases). The CDR3 contains 14 residues. Between the trimmed V and J ends, which lost 4 bases and 2 bases, there was a span of 8 bases. The V gene's germline CDR1 is SGHTA and CDR2 FQGTGA. The DNA for the CDR3 is TGTGCCAGCAGCTCGACAGTAAACACCGGGGAGCTGTTTTTT. Translated, it gives CASSSTVNTGELFF.

The rearrangement joins TRBV13 to TRBJ2-1; no definite D call. Trimming took off 6 bases at V and 1 base at J, with 16 bases between the two ends. This CDR3 has 16 residues. In germline, CDR1 is PRHDT, CDR2 FYEKMQ (reference sequence). The CDR3 reads CASSLGRGGSYNEQFF. The CDR3 nucleotides are TGTGCCAGCAGTCTCGGTCGAGGCGGTTCCTACAATGAGCAGTTCTTC.

The V gene is TRBV27, the J gene TRBJ1-1, with D perhaps TRBD1 (5 bases). V was cut by 6 bases and J by 1 base, with 9 bases left in between. This CDR3 is 13 amino acids long. Germline V lookup: CDR1 MNHEY, CDR2 SMNVEV (reference sequence). DNA for the CDR3: TGTGCCAGCAGGGGGGGGTGGAACACTGAAGCTTTCTTT. Amino acids: CASRGGWNTEAFF.

V gene TRBV5-4 combines with J gene TRBJ2-5; 7 bases align to TRBD2. From germline, CDR1 is SGHNT and CDR2 YYREEE (reference sequence). After removal of 3 bases from V and 4 bases from J, the junction contained 12 bases not matched to a gene. This CDR3 has 16 amino acids. The CDR3 sequence: CASSSELAQAVETQYF. The DNA of the CDR3 is TGTGCCAGCAGCTCTGAACTAGCGCAAGCGGTAGAGACCCAGTACTTC.

The gene calls are TRBV5-6 and TRBJ2-1; 10 bases match TRBD2. The CDR3 spans 15 residues. The germline V gene has CDR1 SGHDT and CDR2 YYEEEE. The V gene end was trimmed by 4 bases and the J gene end by 5 bases; junction bases not matched to a gene: 6. This CDR3 is CASSPAGGPHNEQFF. Here the CDR3 DNA reads TGTGCCAGCAGCCCAGCGGGAGGGCCCCACAATGAGCAGTTCTTC.

This chain joins TRBV5-6 and TRBJ2-7; 7 nucleotides line up with TRBD1. CDR1 is SGHDT and CDR2 is YYEEEE in the germline V gene. J lost 3 bases, V lost 4 bases, and 7 bases had no gene match. The CDR3 is 14 amino acids. The CDR3 nucleotides are TGTGCCAGCAGCCAACCGGGACAGATCTACGAGCAGTACTTC. As protein: CASSQPGQIYEQYF.

The CDR3 spells CAWSVSGRAGNTIYF. CDR3 DNA sequence: TGTGCCTGGAGTGTATCAGGCAGGGCTGGAAACACCATATATTTT. The rearrangement uses TRBV30 and TRBJ1-3, with D perhaps TRBD1 (5 bases). With 0 bases removed from V and 2 bases from J, the gap between germline ends came to 11 bases. Germline loops: CDR1 GTSNPN, CDR2 SVGIG (reference sequence). There are 15 residues in the CDR3.